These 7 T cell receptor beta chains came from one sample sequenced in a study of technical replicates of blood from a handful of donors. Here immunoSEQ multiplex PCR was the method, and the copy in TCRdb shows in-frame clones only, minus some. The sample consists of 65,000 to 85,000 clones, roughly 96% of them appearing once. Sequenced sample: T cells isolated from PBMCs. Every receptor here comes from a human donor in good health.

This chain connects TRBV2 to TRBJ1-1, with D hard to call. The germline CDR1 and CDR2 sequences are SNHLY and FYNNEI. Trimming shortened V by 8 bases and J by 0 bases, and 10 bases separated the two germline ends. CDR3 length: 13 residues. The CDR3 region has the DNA TGTGCCAGCGCAAAGGGAGTGAACACTGAAGCTTTCTTT. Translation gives CASAKGVNTEAFF.

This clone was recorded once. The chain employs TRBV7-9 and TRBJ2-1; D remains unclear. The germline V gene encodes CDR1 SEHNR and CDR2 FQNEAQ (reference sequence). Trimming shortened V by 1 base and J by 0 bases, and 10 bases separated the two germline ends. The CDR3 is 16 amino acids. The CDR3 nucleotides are TGTGCCAGCAGCTTAGTCAATCAGTACTCCTACAATGAGCAGTTCTTC. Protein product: CASSLVNQYSYNEQFF.

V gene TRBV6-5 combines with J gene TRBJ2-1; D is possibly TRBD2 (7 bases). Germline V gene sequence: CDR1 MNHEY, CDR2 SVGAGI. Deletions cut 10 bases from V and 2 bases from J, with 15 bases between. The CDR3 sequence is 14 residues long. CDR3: CATQGRGPYNEQFF. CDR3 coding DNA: TGTGCCACCCAGGGGAGGGGCCCCTACAATGAGCAGTTCTTC.

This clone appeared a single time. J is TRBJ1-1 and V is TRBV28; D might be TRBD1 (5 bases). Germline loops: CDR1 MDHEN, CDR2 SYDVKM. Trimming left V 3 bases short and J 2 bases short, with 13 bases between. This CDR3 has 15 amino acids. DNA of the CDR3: TGTGCCAGCAGTTTCCACCGGGGGGGAAACACTGAAGCTTTCTTT. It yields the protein CASSFHRGGNTEAFF.

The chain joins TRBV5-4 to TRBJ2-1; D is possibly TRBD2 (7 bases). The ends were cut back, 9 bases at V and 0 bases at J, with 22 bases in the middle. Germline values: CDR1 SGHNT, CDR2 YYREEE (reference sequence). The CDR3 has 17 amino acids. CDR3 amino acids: CATTEGGRAFSYNEQFF. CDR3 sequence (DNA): TGTGCCACCACTGAAGGGGGGAGGGCCTTCTCCTACAATGAGCAGTTCTTC.

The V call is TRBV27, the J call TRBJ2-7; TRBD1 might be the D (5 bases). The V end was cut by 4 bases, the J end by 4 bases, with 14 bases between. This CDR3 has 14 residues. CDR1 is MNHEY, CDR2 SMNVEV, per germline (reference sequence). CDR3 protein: CASSWIDRLYEQYF. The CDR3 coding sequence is TGTGCCAGCAGTTGGATCGACAGACTTTACGAGCAGTACTTC.

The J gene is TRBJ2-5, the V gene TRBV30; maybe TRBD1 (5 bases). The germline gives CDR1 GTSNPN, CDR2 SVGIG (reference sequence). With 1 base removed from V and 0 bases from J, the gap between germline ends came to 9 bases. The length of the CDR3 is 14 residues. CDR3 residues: CAWSGQGHQETQYF. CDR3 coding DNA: TGTGCCTGGAGTGGCCAGGGCCACCAAGAGACCCAGTACTTC.